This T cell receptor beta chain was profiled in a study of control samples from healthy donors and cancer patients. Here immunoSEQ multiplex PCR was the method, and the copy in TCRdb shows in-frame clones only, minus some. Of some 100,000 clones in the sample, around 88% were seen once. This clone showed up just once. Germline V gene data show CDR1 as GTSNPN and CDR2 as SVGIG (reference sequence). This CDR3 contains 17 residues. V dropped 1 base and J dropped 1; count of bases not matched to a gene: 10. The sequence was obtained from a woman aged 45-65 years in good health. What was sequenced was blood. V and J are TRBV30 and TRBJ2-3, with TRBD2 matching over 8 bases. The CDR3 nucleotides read TGTGCCTGGAGTGGTCTTAGCGGGATGGGTGGCACAGATACGCAGTATTTT. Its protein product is CAWSGLSGMGGTDTQYF.